This entry is about one TCR beta chain. The data stem from a study of T-cell reconstitution after alpha-beta-depleted transplantation in children. Preparation of the TCRbeta library was carried out with unique molecular identifiers. Each CDR3 protein is one row after TCRdb ran MiXCR on the PCR reads. The sample includes roughly 300,000 distinct CDR3 sequences, around a tenth of them seen just once. This CDR3 comprises 14 residues. Germline V lookup: CDR1 SGHRS, CDR2 YFSETQ. V gave up 5 bases and J gave up 6 bases, with 15 bases separating them. The source was PBMCs from the stem cell graft donor, collected from the stem cell graft. This sequence originates from a human donor who donated a stem cell graft to a child with acute lymphoblastic leukemia. This chain connects TRBV5-1 to TRBJ2-1; possibly TRBD2 for D (5 bases). The CDR3 spells CASSPGLETNEQFF. The CDR3 nucleotides read TGCGCCAGCAGTCCAGGACTCGAAACCAATGAGCAGTTCTTC.